This TCR beta chain was observed in a study of CD8+ T cells in alopecia areata. Reverse transcribed after extraction, RNA yielded cDNA as the sequencing template. Sequencing used immunoSEQ multiplex PCR; TCRdb keeps in-frame clones, though not all of them. The sample gives over 250,000 clones, none seen only once, and the top ten clones hold 1.2%. This clone has a handful of counts. Gene and germline names: mouse. The read ends 4 residues before the CDR3 terminus; that terminus is restored from the germline J gene. Sorting of pooled cutaneous lymph node cells was based on CD4, CD8alpha, NKG2D, NKG2ACE and other markers. The V gene's germline CDR1 is NNHDY and CDR2 SYVADS. Between the trimmed V and J ends, which lost 6 bases and 0 bases, there was a span of 15 bases. The CDR3 spans 16 residues.

Sequenced input: CD4+ T cells sorted from a lymph node. The clonotype comes from a C3H/HeJ mouse with alopecia areata. Strain haplotype (MHC): H2-k. The gene calls are TRBV13-3 and TRBJ2-2, with D possibly being TRBD2 (7 bases). The sequenced CDR3 bases are TGTGCCAGCACGCTCCAAGGGGGGGCAAACACCGGG. Encoded protein: CASTLQGGANTG. The full CDR3 protein is CASTLQGGANTGQLYF.